This T cell receptor (beta chain) comes out of a study of shared clonotypes between healthy human individuals. In the case of this clone: Its antigen is still unknown.

Findings of the study overall: Generation probabilities of non-shared clonotypes were lower (relative to those shared by all four donors).

Trimming cost V 0 bases and J 9 bases; bases outside gene matches: 3. CDR3 size: 15 residues. Germline V gene data show CDR1 as MRHNA and CDR2 as SNTAGT. Terminally differentiated effector memory CD45RA+ cells were excluded from the naive CD8 cells, which were CD45RO-negative and positively selected for CCR7. The donors, healthy adults who were HIV-negative, had experienced no recent acute infections or vaccinations. TCRdb's table, derived via immunoSEQ multiplex PCR, lists solely in-frame clones and lacks some. The table includes roughly 770,000 clones, about 96% detected once. The V call is TRBV6-4, the J call TRBJ2-1; 12 bases fit TRBD2. This sequence was found in a man younger than 40 in good health. Sequencing was done on a sample of naive CD8+ T cells sorted from blood. The DNA of the CDR3 is TGTGCCAGCAGTGACTCGACTAGCGGGAGAACTGAGCAGTTCTTC. It encodes CASSDSTSGRTEQFF.